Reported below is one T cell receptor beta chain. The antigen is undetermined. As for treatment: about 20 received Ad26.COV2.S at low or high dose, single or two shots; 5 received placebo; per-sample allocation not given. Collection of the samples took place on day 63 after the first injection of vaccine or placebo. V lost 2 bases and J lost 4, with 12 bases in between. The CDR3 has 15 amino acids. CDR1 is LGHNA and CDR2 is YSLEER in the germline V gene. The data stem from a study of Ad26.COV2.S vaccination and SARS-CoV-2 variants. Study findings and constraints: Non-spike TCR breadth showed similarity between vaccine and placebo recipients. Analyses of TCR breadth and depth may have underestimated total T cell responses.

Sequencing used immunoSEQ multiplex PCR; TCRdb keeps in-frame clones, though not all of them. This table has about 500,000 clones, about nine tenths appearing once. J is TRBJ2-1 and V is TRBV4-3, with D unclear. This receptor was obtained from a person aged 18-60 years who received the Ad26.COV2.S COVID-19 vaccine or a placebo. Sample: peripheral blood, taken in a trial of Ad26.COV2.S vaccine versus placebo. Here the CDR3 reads CASSQFSETYNEQFF. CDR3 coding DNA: TGCGCCAGCAGCCAATTTTCGGAAACGTACAATGAGCAGTTCTTC.